Included here is one TCR beta chain sequence, with context. Its antigen is not known. The authors split each subset's genomic DNA evenly across several immunoSEQ plates. Assay: immunoSEQ multiplex PCR; the TCRdb copy retains only in-frame clones and omits some. The sample contains over a million clones, more than 75% of which appear only once. This sample was taken from a study of shared clonotypes between healthy human individuals. For the study at large: Per donor, CD8 memory used one plate, CD8 naive used two, CD4 memory used three and CD4 naive used three.

General study results and limits: It was observed that roughly 4.8% of naive CD4 clonotypes were shared across several donors.

This CDR3 is 12 amino acids long. V was cut by 6 bases and J by 3 bases, with 9 bases left in between. Looked up from germline, CDR1 is MNHNS and CDR2 is SASEGT. The chain joins TRBV6-1 to TRBJ2-7; D call uncertain. The origin of this receptor is a man between 18 and 29 years old in good health. Some clones in this sample may be carry-over from other donors' samples. Sequenced material: memory CD4+ T cells from PBMCs. Subset given: CD45RA-negative fraction. The CDR3 reads CASRALFYEQYF. CDR3 DNA: TGTGCCAGCAGGGCCCTATTCTACGAGCAGTACTTC.